A selection of T cell receptor beta chains follows, all from one sample in a study of T cell responses to AZD1222 COVID-19 vaccine. Produced via immunoSEQ multiplex PCR; TCRdb's table is partial and in-frame only. Among about 67,000 clones, under 90% were seen once, and the ten largest hold about 6.3%. The input for sequencing was peripheral blood, taken 28 days after the second AZD1222 dose. These receptors all stem from an adult who received the AZD1222 COVID-19 vaccine. The CDR3 runs from the conserved cysteine through the conserved F or W. Each record gives: J gene, clone size, V gene, D gene, CDR3 protein, CDR3 DNA. The D gene is left open where the match is weak. Clone size is stated in some rows and not others, as once, few, many or a class when expanded.

TRBJ1-5	once	TRBV19	-	CASSRAGNQPQHF	TGTGCCAGTAGTAGAGCGGGCAATCAGCCCCAGCATTTT
TRBJ1-5	few	TRBV9	-	CASSGDYNQPQHF	TGTGCCAGCAGCGGGGATTACAATCAGCCCCAGCATTTT
TRBJ2-2	-	TRBV4-1	-	CASRGRGVTNTGELFF	TGCGCCAGCAGAGGCAGGGGGGTCACGAACACCGGGGAGCTGTTTTTT
TRBJ1-2	-	TRBV30	-	CAWSLEGGGYTF	TGTGCCTGGTCCCTCGAGGGTGGTGGCTACACCTTC
TRBJ1-4	-	TRBV15	TRBD1	CATSSRGGAGEKLFF	TGTGCCACCAGCAGTCGAGGGGGCGCGGGTGAAAAATTGTTTTTT
TRBJ1-5	once	TRBV23-1	TRBD1	CASNEVDRGSPQPQHF	TGCGCCAGCAACGAGGTGGACAGGGGGTCCCCCCAGCCCCAGCATTTT
TRBJ2-7	few	TRBV6-6	TRBD1	CASRQDRGLSYEQYF	TGTGCCAGCAGGCAGGACAGGGGGCTTTCCTACGAGCAGTACTTC
TRBJ2-2	-	TRBV7-6	TRBD2	CASSLSSGGPSTGELFF	TGTGCCAGCAGCTTATCTAGCGGGGGTCCGAGCACCGGGGAGCTGTTTTTT
TRBJ2-3	-	TRBV19	TRBD1	CASSSSGQGFTSTDTQYF	TGTGCCAGTAGTAGCTCGGGACAGGGCTTCACTAGCACAGATACGCAGTATTTT
TRBJ1-6	-	TRBV5-6	-	CASSPDGESSPLHF	TGTGCCAGCAGCCCGGACGGAGAAAGTTCACCCCTCCACTTT
TRBJ1-2	-	TRBV7-9	-	CASSLAIRVGYTF	TGTGCCAGCAGCTTAGCTATTCGGGTTGGCTACACCTTC
TRBJ1-4	-	TRBV7-9	-	CASSLGLYNEKLFF	TGTGCCAGCAGCTTAGGTCTGTACAATGAAAAACTGTTTTTT
TRBJ1-1	few	TRBV5-8	-	CASSLASWGAEDTEAFF	TGTGCCAGCAGCTTGGCGAGCTGGGGGGCGGAGGACACTGAAGCTTTCTTT
TRBJ2-3	once	TRBV5-1	-	CASSLGGATDTQYF	TGCGCCAGCAGCTTAGGGGGGGCCACAGATACGCAGTATTTT
TRBJ1-1	-	TRBV18	-	CASSPPGRSLNTEAFF	TGTGCCAGCTCACCACCCGGGAGGTCCCTGAACACTGAAGCTTTCTTT
TRBJ1-4	-	TRBV5-1	-	CASSLSGVGEKLFF	TGCGCCAGCAGCTTGTCAGGTGTGGGTGAAAAACTGTTTTTT
TRBJ1-6	-	TRBV5-1	TRBD1	CASSLGGQGGSPLHF	TGCGCCAGCAGCTTAGGGGGACAGGGTGGATCACCCCTCCACTTT
TRBJ1-5	once	TRBV28	-	CASSFAGQQPQHF	TGTGCCAGCAGTTTTGCGGGGCAACAGCCCCAGCATTTT
TRBJ1-1	-	TRBV13	TRBD1	CASSSTGQGADTEAFF	TGTGCCAGCAGCTCAACCGGACAGGGGGCGGACACTGAAGCTTTCTTT
TRBJ2-5	-	TRBV5-6	-	CASSSKTVQETQYF	TGTGCCAGCAGCTCCAAGACAGTGCAAGAGACCCAGTACTTC
TRBJ1-5	-	TRBV7-2	-	CASSAMGNNQPQHF	TGTGCCAGCAGCGCAATGGGGAACAATCAGCCCCAGCATTTT
TRBJ2-7	-	TRBV29-1	TRBD2	CSVSPGTSGDTYEQYF	TGCAGCGTTAGTCCCGGGACTAGCGGAGATACCTACGAGCAGTACTTC
TRBJ1-6	medium-sized	TRBV13	-	CASSLAAGLDSPLHF	TGTGCCAGCAGCTTAGCCGCGGGCCTCGATTCACCCCTCCACTTT
TRBJ2-7	-	TRBV5-1	-	CASRGQINPYEQYF	TGCGCCAGCAGAGGACAGATAAATCCCTACGAGCAGTACTTC
TRBJ2-3	-	TRBV5-1	-	CASSLERDTQYF	TGCGCCAGCAGCTTGGAGAGAGATACGCAGTATTTT
TRBJ1-4	-	TRBV9	-	CASSSVGEGNEKLFF	TGTGCCAGCAGCTCCGTCGGTGAGGGCAATGAAAAACTGTTTTTT
TRBJ2-7	-	TRBV7-8	-	CASSLAGPGKGEQYF	TGTGCCAGCAGCTTGGCGGGGCCGGGTAAGGGCGAGCAGTACTTC
TRBJ1-2	few	TRBV7-2	TRBD1	CASSSKRTGNYGYTF	TGTGCCAGCAGCTCCAAAAGGACAGGCAACTATGGCTACACCTTC
TRBJ1-3	once	TRBV29-1	-	CSVEDPGNTIYF	TGCAGCGTTGAAGACCCTGGAAACACCATATATTTT
TRBJ2-7	-	TRBV7-7	-	CASSLGESYEQYF	TGTGCCAGCAGCTTGGGGGAGTCCTACGAGCAGTACTTC
TRBJ1-2	-	TRBV20-1	-	CSAEHLDGYTF	TGCAGTGCCGAGCATTTGGATGGCTACACCTTC
TRBJ2-7	-	TRBV19	TRBD1	CASRPMGQGHEQYF	TGTGCCAGCCGCCCCATGGGACAGGGCCACGAGCAGTACTTC
TRBJ2-1	once	TRBV2	TRBD2	CASSSTSGGYNEQFF	TGTGCCAGCAGTTCCACTAGCGGGGGGTACAATGAGCAGTTCTTC
TRBJ1-1	-	TRBV4-3	-	CASSPLILTGNEAFF	TGCGCCAGCAGCCCCCTGATTTTAACAGGGAATGAAGCTTTCTTT
TRBJ1-3	-	TRBV6-5	-	CASSYSPENSGNTIYF	TGTGCCAGCAGTTACTCGCCAGAAAACTCTGGAAACACCATATATTTT
TRBJ2-1	-	TRBV12-3/TRBV12-4	-	CASSPQGYNEQFF	TGTGCCAGCAGTCCTCAGGGATACAATGAGCAGTTCTTC